There are many counts of the clone carrying this T cell receptor beta chain. This sample was included in a study of HIV-infected patients and healthy controls. TCRdb used MiXCR to reprocess the 5' RACE reads, holding one entry per CDR3 protein. The data show 60,000 to 70,000 distinct CDR3 sequences, over 15% seen once. Germline V gives CDR1 DFQATT, CDR2 SNEGSKA (reference sequence). V was pared by 2 bases and J by 7 bases, with 11 bases of the junction left unmatched. The CDR3 is 17 amino acids. The source is a human donor in good health. The chain carries TRBV20-1 and TRBJ1-6, with TRBD1 matching over 10 bases. Specimen: CD4+ T cells from blood. The CDR3 loop is CSARSPGQGSINSPLHF. CDR3 bases: TGCAGTGCTAGATCACCGGGACAGGGGTCGATAAATTCACCCCTCCACTTT.